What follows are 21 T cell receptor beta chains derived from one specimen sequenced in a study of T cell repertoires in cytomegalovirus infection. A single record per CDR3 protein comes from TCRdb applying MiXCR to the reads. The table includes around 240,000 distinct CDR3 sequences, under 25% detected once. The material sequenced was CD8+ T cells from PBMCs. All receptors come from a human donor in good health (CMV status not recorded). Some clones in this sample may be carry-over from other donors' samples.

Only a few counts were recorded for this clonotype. Here the CDR3 DNA reads TGCAGTGCTGATACCTGGGACAGAGACTATGGCTACACCTTC. Its protein is CSADTWDRDYGYTF. V usage is TRBV20-1 and J usage is TRBJ1-2; TRBD1 matches at 7 bases. This CDR3 comprises 14 residues. The germline V gene encodes CDR1 DFQATT and CDR2 SNEGSKA (reference sequence). The junction had 9 bases not matched to a gene; V was cut back by 5 bases and J by 3 bases.

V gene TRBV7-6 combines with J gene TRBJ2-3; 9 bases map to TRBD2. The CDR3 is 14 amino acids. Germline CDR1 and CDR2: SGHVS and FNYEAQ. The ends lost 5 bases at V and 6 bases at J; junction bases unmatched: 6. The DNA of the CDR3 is TGTGCCAGCAGCCTGAGCGGGGGGTCCGATACGCAGTATTTT. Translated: CASSLSGGSDTQYF.

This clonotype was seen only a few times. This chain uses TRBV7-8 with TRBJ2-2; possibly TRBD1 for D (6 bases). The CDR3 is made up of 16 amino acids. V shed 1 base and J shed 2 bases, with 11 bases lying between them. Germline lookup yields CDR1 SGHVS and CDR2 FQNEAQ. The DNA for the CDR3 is TGTGCCAGCAGCTTAGGTCCACAGGGAAACACCGGGGAGCTGTTTTTT. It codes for CASSLGPQGNTGELFF.

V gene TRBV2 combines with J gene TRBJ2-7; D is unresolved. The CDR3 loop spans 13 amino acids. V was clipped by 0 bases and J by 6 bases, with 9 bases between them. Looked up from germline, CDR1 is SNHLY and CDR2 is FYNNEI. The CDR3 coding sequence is TGTGCCAGCAGTGAAGCGCTTGGGGTCGAGCAGTACTTC. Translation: CASSEALGVEQYF.

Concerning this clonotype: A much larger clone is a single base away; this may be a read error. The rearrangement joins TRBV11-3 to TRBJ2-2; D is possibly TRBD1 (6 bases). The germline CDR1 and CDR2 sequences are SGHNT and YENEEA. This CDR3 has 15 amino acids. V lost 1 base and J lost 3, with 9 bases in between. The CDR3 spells CASSLAAGDTGELFF. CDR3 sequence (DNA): TGTGCCAGCAGCTTAGCGGCAGGGGACACCGGGGAGCTGTTTTTT.

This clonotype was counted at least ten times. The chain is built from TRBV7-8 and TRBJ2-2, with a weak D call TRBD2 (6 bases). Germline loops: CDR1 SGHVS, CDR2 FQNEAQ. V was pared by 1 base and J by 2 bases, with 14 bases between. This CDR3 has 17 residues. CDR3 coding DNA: TGTGCCAGCAGCTTAGTGGGGGGTGTTCCTAACACCGGGGAGCTGTTTTTT. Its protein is CASSLVGGVPNTGELFF.

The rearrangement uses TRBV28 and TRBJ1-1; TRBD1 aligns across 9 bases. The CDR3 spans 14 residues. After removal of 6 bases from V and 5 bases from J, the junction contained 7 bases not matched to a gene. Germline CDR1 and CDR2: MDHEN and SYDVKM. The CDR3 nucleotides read TGTGCCAGCAGCTGGGAGACAGGGGGAACTGAAGCTTTCTTT. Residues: CASSWETGGTEAFF.

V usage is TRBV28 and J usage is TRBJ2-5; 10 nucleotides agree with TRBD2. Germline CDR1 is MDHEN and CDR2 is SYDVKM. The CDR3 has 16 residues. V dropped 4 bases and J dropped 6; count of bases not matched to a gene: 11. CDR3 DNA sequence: TGTGCCAGCAGTTGGGGGTCCATAGCGGGGGGCCAGACCCAGTACTTC. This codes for CASSWGSIAGGQTQYF.

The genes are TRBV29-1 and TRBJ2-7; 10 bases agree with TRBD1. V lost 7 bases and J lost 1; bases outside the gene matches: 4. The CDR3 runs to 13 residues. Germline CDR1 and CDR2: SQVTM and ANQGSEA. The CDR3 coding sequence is TGCAGCGCGGGACAGGGGCCTTCCTACGAGCAGTACTTC. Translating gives CSAGQGPSYEQYF.

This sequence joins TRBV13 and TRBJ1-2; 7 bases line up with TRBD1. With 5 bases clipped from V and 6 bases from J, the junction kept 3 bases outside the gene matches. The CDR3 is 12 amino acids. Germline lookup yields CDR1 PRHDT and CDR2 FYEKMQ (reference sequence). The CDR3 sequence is CASSQQGNGYTF. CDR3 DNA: TGTGCCAGCAGCCAACAGGGGAATGGCTACACCTTC.

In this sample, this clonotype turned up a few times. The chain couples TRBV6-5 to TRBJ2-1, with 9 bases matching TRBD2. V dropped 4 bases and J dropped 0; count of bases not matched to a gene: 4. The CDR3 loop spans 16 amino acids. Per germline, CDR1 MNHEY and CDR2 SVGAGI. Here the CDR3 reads CASSLIAGDSYNEQFF. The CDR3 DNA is TGTGCCAGCAGTTTGATAGCGGGGGACTCCTACAATGAGCAGTTCTTC.

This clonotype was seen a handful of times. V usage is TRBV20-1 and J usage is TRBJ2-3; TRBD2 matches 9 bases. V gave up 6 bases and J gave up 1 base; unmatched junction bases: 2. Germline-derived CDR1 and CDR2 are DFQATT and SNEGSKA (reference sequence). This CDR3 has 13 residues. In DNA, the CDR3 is TGCAGTGCACGGACTAGCGGCACAGATACGCAGTATTTT. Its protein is CSARTSGTDTQYF.

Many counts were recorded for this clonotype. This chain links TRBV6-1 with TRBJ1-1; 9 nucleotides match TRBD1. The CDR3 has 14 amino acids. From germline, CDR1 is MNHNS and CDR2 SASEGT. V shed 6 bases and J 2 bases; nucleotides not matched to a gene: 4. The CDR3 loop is CASRGTGFNTEAFF. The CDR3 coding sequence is TGTGCCAGCAGGGGGACAGGGTTTAACACTGAAGCTTTCTTT.

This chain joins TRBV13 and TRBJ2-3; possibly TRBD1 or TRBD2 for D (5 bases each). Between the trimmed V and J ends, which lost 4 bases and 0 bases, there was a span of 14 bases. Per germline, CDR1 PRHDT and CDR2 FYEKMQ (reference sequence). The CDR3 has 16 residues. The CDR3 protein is CASSSMSRESTDTQYF. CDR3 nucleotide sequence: TGTGCCAGCAGCTCAATGAGCAGGGAGAGCACAGATACGCAGTATTTT.

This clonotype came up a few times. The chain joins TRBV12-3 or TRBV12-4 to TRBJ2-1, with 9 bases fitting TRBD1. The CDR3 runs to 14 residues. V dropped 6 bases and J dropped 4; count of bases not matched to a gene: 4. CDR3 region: CASRTGTGYNEQFF. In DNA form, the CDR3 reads TGTGCCAGCAGGACCGGGACAGGGTACAATGAGCAGTTCTTC.

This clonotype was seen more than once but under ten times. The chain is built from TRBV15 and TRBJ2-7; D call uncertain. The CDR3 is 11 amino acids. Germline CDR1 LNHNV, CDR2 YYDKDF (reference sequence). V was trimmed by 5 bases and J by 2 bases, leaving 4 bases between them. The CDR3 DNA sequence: TGTGCCACCAGCGGAACCTACGAGCAGTACTTC. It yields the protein CATSGTYEQYF. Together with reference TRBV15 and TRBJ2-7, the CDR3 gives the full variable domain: DAMVIQNPRYQVTQFGKPVTLSCSQTLNHNVMYWYQQKSSQAPKLLFHYYDKDFNNEADTPDNFQSRRPNTSFCFLDIRSPGLGDTAMYLCATSGTYEQYFGPGTRLTVT.

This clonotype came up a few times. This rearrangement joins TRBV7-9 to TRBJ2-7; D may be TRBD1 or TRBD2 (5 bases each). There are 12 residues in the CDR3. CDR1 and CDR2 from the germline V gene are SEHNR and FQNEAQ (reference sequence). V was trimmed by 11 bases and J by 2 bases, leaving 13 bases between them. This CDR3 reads CAAQGPTYEQYF. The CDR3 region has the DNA TGTGCCGCCCAGGGACCGACCTACGAGCAGTACTTC.

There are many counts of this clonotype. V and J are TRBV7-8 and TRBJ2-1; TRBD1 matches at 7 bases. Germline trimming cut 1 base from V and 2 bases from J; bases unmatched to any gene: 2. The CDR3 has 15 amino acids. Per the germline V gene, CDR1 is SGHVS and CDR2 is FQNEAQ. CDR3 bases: TGTGCCAGCAGCTTAGACAGGGGTACCTACAATGAGCAGTTCTTC. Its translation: CASSLDRGTYNEQFF.

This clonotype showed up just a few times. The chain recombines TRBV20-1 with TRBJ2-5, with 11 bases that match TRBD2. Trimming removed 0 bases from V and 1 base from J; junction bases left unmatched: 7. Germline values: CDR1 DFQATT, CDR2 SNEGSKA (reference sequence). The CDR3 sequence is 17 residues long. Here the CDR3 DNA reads TGCAGTGCTAGAGATCCCCTAGCGGGGGGCCCCCAAGAGACCCAGTACTTC. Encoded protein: CSARDPLAGGPQETQYF.

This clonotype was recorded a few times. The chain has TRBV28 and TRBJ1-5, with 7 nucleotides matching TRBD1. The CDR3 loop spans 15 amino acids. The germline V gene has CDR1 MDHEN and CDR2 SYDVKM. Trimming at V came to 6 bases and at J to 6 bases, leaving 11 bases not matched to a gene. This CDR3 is CASRLHGRGGQPQHF. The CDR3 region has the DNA TGTGCCAGCAGGCTCCACGGCAGGGGGGGTCAGCCCCAGCATTTT.

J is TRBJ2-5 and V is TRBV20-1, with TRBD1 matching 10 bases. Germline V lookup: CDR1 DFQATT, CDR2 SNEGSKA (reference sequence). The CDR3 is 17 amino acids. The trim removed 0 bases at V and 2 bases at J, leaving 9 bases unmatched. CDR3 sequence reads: CSARDGQGDPIQETQYF. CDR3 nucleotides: TGCAGTGCTAGAGATGGACAGGGGGACCCGATACAAGAGACCCAGTACTTC.